The rows below give T cell receptor beta chains drawn from one sample of a study of beta chain features in type 1 diabetes. Using immunoSEQ multiplex PCR, the repertoire was profiled, and TCRdb retains in-frame clones only, with some absent. The sample lists about 740,000 clones; around 15% were seen once. Material: naive CD4+ T cells from blood. These receptors originate from a man aged 18 to 29 with type 1 diabetes. Both conserved end residues are part of each CDR3. Each record gives: clone size, V gene, D gene, J gene, CDR3 protein, CDR3 DNA. D genes are given only for firm matches. Expanded clones get a size class; other rows say once, few or many, or leave the size out.

>-|TRBV5-1|-|TRBJ1-3
CASSLDVRGNTIYF
TGCGCCAGCAGCTTGGACGTCAGAGGAAACACCATATATTTT
>few|TRBV2|-|TRBJ1-1
CASRRVVNTEAFF
TGTGCCAGCAGGAGGGTAGTGAACACTGAAGCTTTCTTT
>few|TRBV2|-|TRBJ1-1
CASSEPSANTEAFF
TGTGCCAGCAGTGAACCCTCGGCGAACACTGAAGCTTTCTTT
>-|TRBV29-1|TRBD2|TRBJ2-1
CSGVGSGGREQFF
TGCAGCGGTGTAGGTAGCGGGGGAAGGGAGCAGTTCTTC
>-|TRBV7-9|-|TRBJ1-1
CASSFLVGQGMNTEAFF
TGTGCCAGCAGCTTCCTCGTTGGGCAGGGGATGAACACTGAAGCTTTCTTT
>once|TRBV7-2|TRBD1|TRBJ1-5
CASSQYQGAWQPQHF
TGTGCCAGCAGCCAATATCAGGGGGCCTGGCAGCCCCAGCATTTT
>-|TRBV18|TRBD1|TRBJ2-1
CASSPAGQGIYNEQFF
TGTGCCAGCTCACCCGCGGGACAGGGGATCTACAATGAGCAGTTCTTC
>few|TRBV28|-|TRBJ1-5
CASSLGQSNQPQHF
TGTGCCAGCAGTTTAGGCCAGTCCAATCAGCCCCAGCATTTT
>few|TRBV2|-|TRBJ1-1
CASSVDRLNTEAFF
TGTGCCAGCAGTGTGGACAGACTGAACACTGAAGCTTTCTTT
>-|TRBV7-9|-|TRBJ1-2
CASSGRTYGYTF
TGTGCCAGCAGCGGACGGACCTATGGCTACACCTTC
>-|TRBV6-5|-|TRBJ1-1
CASSYSAGNTEAFF
TGTGCCAGCAGTTACTCAGCGGGGAACACTGAAGCTTTCTTT
>few|TRBV30|TRBD1|TRBJ1-4
CAWKLDRGGEKLFF
TGTGCCTGGAAACTGGACAGGGGAGGAGAAAAACTGTTTTTT
>few|TRBV14|-|TRBJ2-7
CASSQTGYEQYF
TGTGCCAGCAGCCAAACCGGATACGAGCAGTACTTC
>few|TRBV14|-|TRBJ1-1
CASSQALPNTEAFF
TGTGCCAGCAGCCAGGCACTTCCGAACACTGAAGCTTTCTTT
>-|TRBV7-9|-|TRBJ2-7
CASSRTDYEQYF
TGTGCCAGCAGCCGAACCGACTACGAGCAGTACTTC
>-|TRBV7-6|-|TRBJ1-2
CASSLMTPRSGYTF
TGTGCCAGCAGCTTGATGACCCCCCGATCGGGCTACACCTTC
>few|TRBV18|-|TRBJ1-5
CASSGTGGDQPQHF
TGTGCCAGCTCTGGTACGGGAGGCGATCAGCCCCAGCATTTT
>-|TRBV11-1|-|TRBJ2-7
CASSATGYEQYF
TGTGCCAGCAGCGCTACAGGGTACGAGCAGTACTTC
>few|TRBV30|-|TRBJ1-1
CAAGRRNTEAFF
TGTGCCGCGGGACGGAGGAACACTGAAGCTTTCTTT
>-|TRBV6-1|-|TRBJ1-2
CASSEAPGYGYTF
TGTGCCAGCAGTGAAGCGCCAGGCTATGGCTACACCTTC
>-|TRBV5-4|TRBD1|TRBJ2-6
CASSATGDGSGANVLTF
TGTGCCAGCAGCGCGACAGGGGATGGCTCTGGGGCCAACGTCCTGACTTTC
>few|TRBV9|-|TRBJ2-6
CASSAHADIFGANVLTF
TGTGCCAGCAGCGCCCACGCTGACATTTTTGGGGCCAACGTCCTGACTTTC
>few|TRBV18|-|TRBJ1-1
CASSPSKDYTEAFF
TGTGCCAGCTCACCAAGCAAGGATTACACTGAAGCTTTCTTT
>-|TRBV5-1|TRBD2|TRBJ2-1
CASSFFPGSERGASNEQFF
TGCGCCAGCAGCTTCTTTCCAGGGTCTGAGCGGGGGGCCAGCAATGAGCAGTTCTTC
>few|TRBV5-4|-|TRBJ2-4
CASSLIVGDAKNIQYF
TGTGCCAGCAGCCTAATTGTTGGAGACGCCAAAAACATTCAGTACTTC
>few|TRBV6-1|-|TRBJ2-5
CASSEERSTEETQYF
TGTGCCAGCAGTGAAGAGAGGAGCACCGAAGAGACCCAGTACTTC
>few|TRBV7-2|TRBD1|TRBJ2-3
CASSSRQGAPTDTQYF
TGTGCCAGCAGCTCACGACAGGGGGCCCCCACAGATACGCAGTATTTT
>-|TRBV29-1|-|TRBJ1-1
CSVEYSEGTEAFF
TGCAGCGTTGAATATTCAGAGGGGACTGAAGCTTTCTTT
>-|TRBV7-9|-|TRBJ2-4
CASSSTGILAKNIQYF
TGTGCCAGCAGCTCCACAGGGATCTTAGCCAAAAACATTCAGTACTTC
>-|TRBV27|-|TRBJ2-4
CASSLGGLGVGNIQYF
TGTGCCAGCAGTTTGGGCGGGTTAGGAGTGGGAAACATTCAGTACTTC
>-|TRBV10-3|-|TRBJ2-7
CAINPSGISYEQYF
TGTGCCATCAACCCGTCGGGGATCTCCTACGAGCAGTACTTC
>few|TRBV2|-|TRBJ2-7
CASHPSDSSYEQYF
TGTGCCAGCCACCCTTCAGACAGCTCCTACGAGCAGTACTTC
>few|TRBV19|-|TRBJ1-2
CASTQGPLGYTF
TGTGCCAGTACCCAGGGCCCTCTTGGCTACACCTTC